Reported below is one TCR beta chain. What it binds is unknown. Time point given: pre-treatment sample, taken before nivolumab and TIL therapy. This sample was included in a study of TIL therapy for anti-PD-1-resistant metastatic lung cancer. Study-wide context: Tumor harvest preceded PD-1/PD-L1 blockade, followed by nivolumab treatment. Patients had a median age of almost 55 years (range roughly 38-75). Four tumors were EGFR-mutant and two were ALK-rearranged. Regarding the study as a whole: TIL clonotype persistence in blood showed no apparent association with response.

The germline V gene encodes CDR1 LNHNV and CDR2 YYDKDF (reference sequence). This CDR3 contains 13 residues. Trimming stripped 0 bases from V and 3 bases from J, with 3 bases between. The libraries were made with immunoSEQ v3. TCRdb's copy holds only in-frame clones and misses some; the assay was immunoSEQ multiplex PCR. The repertoire consists of 35,000 or so clones, with 73% occurring once and the leading ten covering over 5.5%. V gene TRBV15 combines with J gene TRBJ1-5; no reliable D call. The source of this sequence is a person aged 25-85 years with non-small cell lung cancer. This specimen was blood, taken at baseline. CDR3 region: CATSRETNQPQHF. CDR3 DNA: TGTGCCACCAGCAGAGAGACCAATCAGCCCCAGCATTTT.